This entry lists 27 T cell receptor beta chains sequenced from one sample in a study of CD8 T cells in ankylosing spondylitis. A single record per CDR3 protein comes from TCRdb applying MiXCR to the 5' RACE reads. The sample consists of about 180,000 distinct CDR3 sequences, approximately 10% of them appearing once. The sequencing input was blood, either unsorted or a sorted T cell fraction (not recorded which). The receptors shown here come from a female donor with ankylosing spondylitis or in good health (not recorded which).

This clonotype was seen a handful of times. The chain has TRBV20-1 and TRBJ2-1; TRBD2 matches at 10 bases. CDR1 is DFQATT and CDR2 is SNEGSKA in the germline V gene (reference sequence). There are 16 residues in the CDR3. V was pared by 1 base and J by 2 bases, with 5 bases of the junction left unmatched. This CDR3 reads CSARGAGGLAYNEQFF. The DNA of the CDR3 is TGCAGTGCTAGAGGAGCGGGAGGGCTCGCCTACAATGAGCAGTTCTTC.

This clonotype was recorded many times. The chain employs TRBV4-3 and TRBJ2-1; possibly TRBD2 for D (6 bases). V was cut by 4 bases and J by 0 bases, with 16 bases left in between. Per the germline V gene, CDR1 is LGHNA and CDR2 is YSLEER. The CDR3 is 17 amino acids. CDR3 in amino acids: CASSRDGGISSYNEQFF. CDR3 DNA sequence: TGCGCCAGCAGCCGCGATGGCGGGATCAGCTCCTACAATGAGCAGTTCTTC.

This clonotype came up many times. The CDR3 spells CASSPDNYGYTF. The CDR3 nucleotides are TGCGCCAGCAGCCCGGACAACTATGGCTACACCTTC. This sequence joins TRBV5-1 and TRBJ1-2; D gene unclear. This CDR3 comprises 12 residues. Per the germline V gene, CDR1 is SGHRS and CDR2 is YFSETQ. V lost 4 bases, J lost 2 bases, and 6 bases lay in between.

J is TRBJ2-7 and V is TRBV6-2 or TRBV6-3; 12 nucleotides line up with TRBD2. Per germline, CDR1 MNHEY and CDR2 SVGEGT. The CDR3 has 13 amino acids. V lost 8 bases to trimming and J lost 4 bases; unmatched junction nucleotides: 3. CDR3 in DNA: TGTGCCAGCGGACTAGCGGGGTTTTACGAGCAGTACTTC. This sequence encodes CASGLAGFYEQYF.

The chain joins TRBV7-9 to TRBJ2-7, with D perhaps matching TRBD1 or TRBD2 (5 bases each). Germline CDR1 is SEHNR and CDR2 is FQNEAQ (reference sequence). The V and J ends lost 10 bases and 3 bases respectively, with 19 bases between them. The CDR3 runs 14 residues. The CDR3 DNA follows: TGTGCCACCTTTACAGATCGGGGCGACTACGAGCAGTACTTC. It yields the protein CATFTDRGDYEQYF.

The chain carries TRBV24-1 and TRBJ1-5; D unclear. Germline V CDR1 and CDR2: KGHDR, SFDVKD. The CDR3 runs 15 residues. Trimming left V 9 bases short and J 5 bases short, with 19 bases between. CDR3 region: CATVYSPLDDQPQHF. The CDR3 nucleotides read TGTGCCACCGTGTATTCCCCGCTTGACGATCAGCCCCAGCATTTT.

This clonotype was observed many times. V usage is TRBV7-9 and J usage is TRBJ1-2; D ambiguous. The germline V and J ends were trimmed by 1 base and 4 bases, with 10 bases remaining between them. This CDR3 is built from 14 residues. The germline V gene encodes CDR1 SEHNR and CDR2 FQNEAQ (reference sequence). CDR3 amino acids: CASSLVGTPYGYTF. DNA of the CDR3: TGTGCCAGCAGCTTAGTGGGCACCCCCTATGGCTACACCTTC.

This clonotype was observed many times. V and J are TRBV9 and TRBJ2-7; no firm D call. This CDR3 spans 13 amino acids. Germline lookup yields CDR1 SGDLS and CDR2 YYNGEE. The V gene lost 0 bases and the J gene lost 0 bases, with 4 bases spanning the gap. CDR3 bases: TGTGCCAGCAGCGTAGGCTTCTCCTACGAGCAGTACTTC. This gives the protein CASSVGFSYEQYF.

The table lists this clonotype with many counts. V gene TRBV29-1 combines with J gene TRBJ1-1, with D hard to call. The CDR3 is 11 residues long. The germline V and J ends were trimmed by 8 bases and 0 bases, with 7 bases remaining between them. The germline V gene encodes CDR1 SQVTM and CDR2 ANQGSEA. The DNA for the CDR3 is TGCAGCTCATCTTTGAACACTGAAGCTTTCTTT. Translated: CSSSLNTEAFF.

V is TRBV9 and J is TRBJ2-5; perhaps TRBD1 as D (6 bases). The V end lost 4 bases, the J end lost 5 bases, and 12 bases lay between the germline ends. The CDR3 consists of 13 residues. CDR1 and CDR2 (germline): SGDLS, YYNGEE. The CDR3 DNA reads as TGTGCCAGCAGCTCAGGGGAGAAGGAGACCCAGTACTTC. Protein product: CASSSGEKETQYF.

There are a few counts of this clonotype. The CDR3 nucleotides are TGTGCCAGCAGCCAAGGGCCCCCCGGGACTCTCAATGAGCAGTTCTTC. It yields the protein CASSQGPPGTLNEQFF. V usage is TRBV14 and J usage is TRBJ2-1; tentative D call: TRBD2 (6 bases). Trimming left V 1 base short and J 6 bases short, with 16 bases between. Germline V gene data show CDR1 as SGHDN and CDR2 as FVKESK. The CDR3 is 16 amino acids.

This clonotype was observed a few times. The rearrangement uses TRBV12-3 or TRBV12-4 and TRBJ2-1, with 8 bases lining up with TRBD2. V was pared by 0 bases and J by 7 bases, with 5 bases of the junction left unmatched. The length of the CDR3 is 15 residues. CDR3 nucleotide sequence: TGTGCCAGCAGTTTAGCTAGCGGGAATGGGAATGAGCAGTTCTTC. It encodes CASSLASGNGNEQFF.

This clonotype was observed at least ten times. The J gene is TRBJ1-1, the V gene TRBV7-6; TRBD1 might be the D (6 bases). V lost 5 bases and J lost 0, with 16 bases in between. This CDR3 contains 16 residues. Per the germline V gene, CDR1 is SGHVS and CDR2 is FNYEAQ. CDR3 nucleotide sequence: TGTGCCAGCAGCCCCCGCAGGGGCGGGGTGAACACTGAAGCTTTCTTT. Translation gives CASSPRRGGVNTEAFF.

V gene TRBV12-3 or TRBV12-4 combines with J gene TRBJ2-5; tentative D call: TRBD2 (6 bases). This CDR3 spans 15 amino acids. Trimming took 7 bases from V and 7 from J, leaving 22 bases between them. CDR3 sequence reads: CASTPRPGAPGTQYF. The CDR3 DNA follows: TGTGCCAGCACTCCTCGGCCGGGAGCCCCAGGGACCCAGTACTTC.

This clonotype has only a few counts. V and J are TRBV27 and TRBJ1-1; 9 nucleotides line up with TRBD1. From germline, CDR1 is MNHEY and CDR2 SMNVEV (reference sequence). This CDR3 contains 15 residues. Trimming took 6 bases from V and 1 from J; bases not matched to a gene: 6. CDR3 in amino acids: CASSHRGRGNTEAFF. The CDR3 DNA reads TGTGCCAGCAGCCACAGGGGGCGGGGGAACACTGAAGCTTTCTTT.

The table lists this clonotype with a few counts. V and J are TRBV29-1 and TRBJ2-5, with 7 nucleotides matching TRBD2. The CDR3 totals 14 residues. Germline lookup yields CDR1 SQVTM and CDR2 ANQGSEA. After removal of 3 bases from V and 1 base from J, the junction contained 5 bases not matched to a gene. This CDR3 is CSVDFSGFQETQYF. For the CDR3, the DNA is TGCAGCGTTGATTTTAGCGGGTTCCAAGAGACCCAGTACTTC. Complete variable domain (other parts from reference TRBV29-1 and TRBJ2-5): SAVISQKPSRDICQRGTSLTIQCQVDSQVTMMFWYRQQPGQSLTLIATANQGSEATYESGFVIDKFPISRPNLTFSTLTVSNMSPEDSSIYLCSVDFSGFQETQYFGPGTRLLVL.

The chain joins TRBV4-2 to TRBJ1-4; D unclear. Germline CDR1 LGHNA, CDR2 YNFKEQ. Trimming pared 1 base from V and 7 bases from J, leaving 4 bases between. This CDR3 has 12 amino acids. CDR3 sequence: CASSQGSEKLFF. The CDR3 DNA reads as TGTGCCAGCAGCCAAGGGTCTGAAAAACTGTTTTTT.

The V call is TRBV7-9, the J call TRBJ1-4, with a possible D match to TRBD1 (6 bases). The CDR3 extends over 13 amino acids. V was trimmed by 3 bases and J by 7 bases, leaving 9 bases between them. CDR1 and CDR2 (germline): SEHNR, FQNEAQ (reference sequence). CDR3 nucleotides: TGTGCCAGCAGCTTTCGGGGGGCTGAAAAACTGTTTTTT. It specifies CASSFRGAEKLFF.

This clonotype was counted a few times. The chain's CDR3 is CSVKGGQPTYNEQFF. In nucleotides, the CDR3 is TGCAGTGTAAAGGGAGGACAGCCGACCTACAATGAGCAGTTCTTC. The chain uses TRBV20-1 and TRBJ2-1, with D perhaps being TRBD1 or TRBD2 (6 bases each). Germline V gene data show CDR1 as DFQATT and CDR2 as SNEGSKA (reference sequence). The V end lost 7 bases, the J end lost 2 bases, and 18 bases lay between the germline ends. The CDR3 covers 15 residues.

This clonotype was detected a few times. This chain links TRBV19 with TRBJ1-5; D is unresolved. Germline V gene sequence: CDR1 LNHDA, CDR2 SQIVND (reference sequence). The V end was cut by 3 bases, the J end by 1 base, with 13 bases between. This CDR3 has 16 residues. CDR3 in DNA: TGTGCCAGTAGTATCGTACTGTGGGTGAGCAATCAGCCCCAGCATTTT. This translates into CASSIVLWVSNQPQHF.

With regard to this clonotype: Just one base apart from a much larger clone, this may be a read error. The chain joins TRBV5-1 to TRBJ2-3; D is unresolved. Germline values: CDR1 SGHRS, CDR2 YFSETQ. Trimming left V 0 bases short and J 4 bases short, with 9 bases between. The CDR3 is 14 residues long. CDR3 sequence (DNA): TGCGCCAGCAGCTTGGAATGGACCGCAGATACGCAGTATTTT. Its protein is CASSLEWTADTQYF.

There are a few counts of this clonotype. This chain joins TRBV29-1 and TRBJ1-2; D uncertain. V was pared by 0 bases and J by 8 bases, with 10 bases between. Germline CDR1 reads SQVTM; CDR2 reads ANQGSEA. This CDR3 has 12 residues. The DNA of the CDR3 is TGCAGCGTTGAAGAAGAGCCGAGGGGCTACACCTTC. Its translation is CSVEEEPRGYTF. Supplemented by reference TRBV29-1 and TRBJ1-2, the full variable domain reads SAVISQKPSRDICQRGTSLTIQCQVDSQVTMMFWYRQQPGQSLTLIATANQGSEATYESGFVIDKFPISRPNLTFSTLTVSNMSPEDSSIYLCSVEEEPRGYTFGSGTRLTVV.

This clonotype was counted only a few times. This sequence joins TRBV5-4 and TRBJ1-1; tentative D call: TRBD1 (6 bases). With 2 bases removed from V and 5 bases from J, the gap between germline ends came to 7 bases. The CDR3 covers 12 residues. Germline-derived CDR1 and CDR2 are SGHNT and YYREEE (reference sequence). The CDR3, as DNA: TGTGCCAGCAGCTTTGGACAGACTGAAGCTTTCTTT. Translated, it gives CASSFGQTEAFF.

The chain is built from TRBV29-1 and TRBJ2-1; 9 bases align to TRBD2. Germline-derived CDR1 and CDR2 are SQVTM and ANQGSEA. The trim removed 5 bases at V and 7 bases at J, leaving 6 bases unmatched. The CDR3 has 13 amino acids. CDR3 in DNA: TGCAGCGTTCGGGCGGGAGGGTTGAATGAGCAGTTCTTC. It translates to CSVRAGGLNEQFF.

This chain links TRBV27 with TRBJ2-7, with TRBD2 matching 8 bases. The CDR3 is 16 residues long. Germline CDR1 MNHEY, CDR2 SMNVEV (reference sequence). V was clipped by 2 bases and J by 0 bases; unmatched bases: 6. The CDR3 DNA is TGTGCCAGCAGTTTACGGGGGGGCGGAAACTCCTACGAGCAGTACTTC. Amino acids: CASSLRGGGNSYEQYF.

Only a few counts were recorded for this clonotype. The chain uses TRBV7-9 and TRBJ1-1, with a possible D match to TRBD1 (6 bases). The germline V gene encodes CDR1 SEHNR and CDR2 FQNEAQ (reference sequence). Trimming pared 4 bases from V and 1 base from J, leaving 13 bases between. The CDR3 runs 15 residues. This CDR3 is CASSSGRGPNTEAFF. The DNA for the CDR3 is TGTGCCAGCAGCTCAGGCAGGGGCCCGAACACTGAAGCTTTCTTT.

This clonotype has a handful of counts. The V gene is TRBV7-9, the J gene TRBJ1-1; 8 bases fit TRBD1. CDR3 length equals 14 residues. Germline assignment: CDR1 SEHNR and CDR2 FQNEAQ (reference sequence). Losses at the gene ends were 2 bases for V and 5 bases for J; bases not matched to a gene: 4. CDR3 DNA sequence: TGTGCCAGCAGCTTAAGAACAGGGGGAACTGAAGCTTTCTTT. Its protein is CASSLRTGGTEAFF. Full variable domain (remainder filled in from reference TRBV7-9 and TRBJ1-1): DTGVSQNPRHKITKRGQNVTFRCDPISEHNRLYWYRQTLGQGPEFLTYFQNEAQLEKSRLLSDRFSAERPKGSFSTLEIQRTEQGDSAMYLCASSLRTGGTEAFFGQGTRLTVV.